The entry that follows covers one TCR beta chain sequence. The table came from immunoSEQ multiplex PCR; TCRdb's copy has only in-frame clones and leaves some out. Here the sample spans roughly 110,000 clones, around 90% being singletons. This specimen belongs to a study of OX40 agonist ivuxolimab in advanced cancers. Overall study: Patients undergoing dose escalation presented with hepatocellular carcinoma, melanoma, renal cell or head and neck cancer. A history of anti-PD-1, anti-PD-L1 or anti-CTLA-4 therapy was acceptable, and roughly 40% had some.

Per the germline V gene, CDR1 is LNHDA and CDR2 is SQIVND (reference sequence). Deletions cut 6 bases from V and 6 bases from J, with 11 bases between. This CDR3 has 12 residues. This sequence joins TRBV19 and TRBJ1-1, with a tentative D call TRBD1 (5 bases). This TCR was recovered from an adult with an advanced solid tumor such as melanoma, head and neck, liver or kidney cancer. Material: CD4+ or CD8+ T cells sorted from blood, obtained in a trial of the OX40 agonist ivuxolimab. The CDR3 DNA sequence: TGTGCCAGTAGCGGAGGAGGGGCTGAAGCTTTCTTT. The encoded protein is CASSGGGAEAFF.